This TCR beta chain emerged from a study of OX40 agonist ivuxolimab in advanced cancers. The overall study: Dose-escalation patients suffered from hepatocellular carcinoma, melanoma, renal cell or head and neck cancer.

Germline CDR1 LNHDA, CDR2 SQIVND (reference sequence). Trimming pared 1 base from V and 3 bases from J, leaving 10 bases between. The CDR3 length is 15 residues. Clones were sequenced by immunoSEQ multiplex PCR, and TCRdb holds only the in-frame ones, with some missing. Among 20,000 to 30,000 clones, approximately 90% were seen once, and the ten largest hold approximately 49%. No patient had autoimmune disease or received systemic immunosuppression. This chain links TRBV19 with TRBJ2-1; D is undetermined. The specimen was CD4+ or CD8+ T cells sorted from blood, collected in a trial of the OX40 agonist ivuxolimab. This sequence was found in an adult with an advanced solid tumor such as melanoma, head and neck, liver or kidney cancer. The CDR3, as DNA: TGTGCCAGTAGTATAGCGGCTGGAGACTACAATGAGCAGTTCTTC. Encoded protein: CASSIAAGDYNEQFF.